This is a list of T cell receptor beta chains from one sample in a study of post-analysis software for immune sequencing data. TCRdb itself ran the PCR reads through MiXCR, one entry per CDR3 protein. This table holds approximately 400,000 distinct CDR3 sequences, 30% to 45% found once. Sample: blood. The origin of the receptors is a girl aged 10 to 17 with multiple sclerosis. The CDR3 runs from the conserved cysteine through the conserved F or W. D genes are given only for firm matches. Size values are once, few and many counts, or a class for expanded clones, and some rows have none.

D gene	CDR3 length	clone size	J gene	V gene	CDR3 DNA	CDR3 protein
NA	11	few	TRBJ2-7	TRBV20-1	TGCAGTGCTCTTCACTCCTACGAGCAGTACTTC	CSALHSYEQYF
NA	12	few	TRBJ2-1	TRBV6-6	TGTGCCAGCAGTTACTCGAACGATGAGCAGTTCTTC	CASSYSNDEQFF
TRBD2	15	NA	TRBJ2-5	TRBV20-1	TGCAGTGCTAGGGAGCAGCGGGGGGGCCTGGAGACCCAGTACTTC	CSAREQRGGLETQYF
NA	13	few	TRBJ2-5	TRBV29-1	TGCAGCGACTTGGGGGGGGCTGGGGAGGCCCAGTACTTC	CSDLGGAGEAQYF
TRBD1	15	NA	TRBJ2-7	TRBV27	TGTGCCAGCAGTACCAGGAGACAGGGGTCCTACGAGCAGTACTTC	CASSTRRQGSYEQYF
NA	11	NA	TRBJ1-1	TRBV6-1	TGTGCCAGCATGAGGAACACTGAAGCTTTCTTT	CASMRNTEAFF
TRBD1	15	NA	TRBJ2-7	TRBV28	TGTGCCAGCAGTTTAGGTTGGGACAGAACCTACGAGCAGTACTTC	CASSLGWDRTYEQYF
TRBD1	17	few	TRBJ1-1	TRBV4-2	TGTGCCAGCGCTCCCGACGGGACAGGTGTCATGAACACTGAAGCTTTCTTT	CASAPDGTGVMNTEAFF
NA	19	NA	TRBJ2-6	TRBV7-9	TGTGCCAGCAGCTTCGGATTGGCACGGCCCCTCTCTGGGGCCAACGTCCTGACTTTC	CASSFGLARPLSGANVLTF
NA	16	NA	TRBJ1-1	TRBV7-9	TGTGCCAGCAGCTTGGGGGCAGGGGTTTCGAACACTGAAGCTTTCTTT	CASSLGAGVSNTEAFF
NA	11	NA	TRBJ2-5	TRBV6-6	TGTGCCAGTGGTAGAGGAGAGACCCAGTACTTC	CASGRGETQYF
TRBD2	15	NA	TRBJ2-5	TRBV11-1	TGTGCCAGCAGCTCCAAGACTAGCGGGAGGGAGACCCAGTACTTC	CASSSKTSGRETQYF
NA	15	NA	TRBJ2-7	TRBV7-3	TGTGCCAGCAGCCAAATGCTGGGGGACAAAAACGAGCAGTACTTC	CASSQMLGDKNEQYF
NA	13	NA	TRBJ2-5	TRBV12-3/TRBV12-4	TGTGCCAGCAGTTTTTTATTGGCGGAGACCCAGTACTTC	CASSFLLAETQYF
NA	15	NA	TRBJ2-1	TRBV5-5	TGTGCCAGCAGCTTGGGCAGGTACCCCCAGGACGAGCAGTTCTTC	CASSLGRYPQDEQFF
NA	13	few	TRBJ2-1	TRBV6-4	TGTGCCAGCAGTGAGAGCAGGGCGGATGAGCAGTTCTTC	CASSESRADEQFF
NA	18	few	TRBJ1-5	TRBV7-2	TGTGCCAGCAGCGTTCCTTCGGACATAAAATATAGCAATCAGCCCCAGCATTTT	CASSVPSDIKYSNQPQHF
TRBD1	14	few	TRBJ2-3	TRBV29-1	TGCAGCGTCGAGGGACAGGGGGTAATAGATACGCAGTATTTT	CSVEGQGVIDTQYF
TRBD2	14	NA	TRBJ2-7	TRBV10-3	TGTGCCATCAGTCCGGGACTAGCGAGCAATGAGCAGTACTTC	CAISPGLASNEQYF
TRBD1	13	few	TRBJ1-1	TRBV20-1	TGCAGTGCTAGAACGGGACAGTACACTGAAGCTTTCTTT	CSARTGQYTEAFF
TRBD1	16	once	TRBJ2-7	TRBV7-8	TGTGCCAGCAGCTTATTTCGAGGGACAGGGTCCTACGAGCAGTACTTC	CASSLFRGTGSYEQYF
NA	13	few	TRBJ1-2	TRBV6-1	TGTGCCAGCAGTCACAGGCCTAACTATGGCTACACCTTC	CASSHRPNYGYTF
NA	14	NA	TRBJ2-1	TRBV6-1	TGTGCCAGCAGTGCAGCAGGGACTCTCAATGTGCAGTTCTTC	CASSAAGTLNVQFF
TRBD2	15	few	TRBJ2-1	TRBV30	TGTGCCTGGAGGTTTGCGGGGGGGAGATACAATGAGCAGTTCTTC	CAWRFAGGRYNEQFF
NA	12	NA	TRBJ1-2	TRBV12-3/TRBV12-4	TGTGCCAGCAGTATGCAGAACTATGGCTACACCTTC	CASSMQNYGYTF
TRBD1	22	few	TRBJ2-7	TRBV4-1	TGCGCCAGCAGCCAAGGCCTTGTCAGGTGGACAGGGGGTAGACTTAGCTCCTACGAGCAGTACTTC	CASSQGLVRWTGGRLSSYEQYF
NA	16	few	TRBJ2-1	TRBV2	TGTGCCAGTCCACGGAAGGGGATCGCCTCCTACAATGAGCAGTTCTTC	CASPRKGIASYNEQFF
TRBD2	16	NA	TRBJ2-1	TRBV13	TGTGCCAGCAGTCCTGAGCGGGGGGACCTTCACAATGAGCGGTTCTTC	CASSPERGDLHNERFF
NA	10	NA	TRBJ2-3	TRBV7-9	TGTGCCATCTCAGCAGATACGCAGTATTTT	CAISADTQYF
TRBD2	15	few	TRBJ2-1	TRBV2	TGTGCCAGCAGTGCATTGGGACTAGCTAACAATGAGCAGTTCTTC	CASSALGLANNEQFF
NA	11	NA	TRBJ2-7	TRBV5-1	TGCGCCAGCAGAGCCGAGGACGAGCAGTACTTC	CASRAEDEQYF
NA	14	NA	TRBJ2-1	TRBV9	TGTGCCAGCAGCGTAAGAGAGTTTCTGAGTGAGCAGTTCTTC	CASSVREFLSEQFF
NA	13	NA	TRBJ2-7	TRBV20-1	TGCAGTACGGCCAGGCAGAGCTCCTACGAGCAGTACTTC	CSTARQSSYEQYF
NA	19	NA	TRBJ1-1	TRBV7-9	TGTGCCAGCAGCACTACGAGACAGGAAAGTGGGTTATTGGACACTGAAGCTTTCTTT	CASSTTRQESGLLDTEAFF
TRBD1	14	few	TRBJ2-7	TRBV4-1	TGCGCCAGCAGCCCTATGACAGGGGGCCACGAGCAGTACTTC	CASSPMTGGHEQYF
NA	12	NA	TRBJ1-2	TRBV20-1	TGCAGTGCTGAACATGTGGAGTATGGCTACACCTTC	CSAEHVEYGYTF
NA	12	NA	TRBJ2-1	TRBV11-2	TGTGCCAGCAGCTCCACCGGCAATGAGCAGTTCTTC	CASSSTGNEQFF
NA	17	many	TRBJ2-1	TRBV7-9	TGTGCCAGCAGCTTAGCTACGGACAGCGATTCCTACAATGAGCAGTTCTTC	CASSLATDSDSYNEQFF
TRBD2	19	NA	TRBJ2-1	TRBV6-2/TRBV6-3	TGTGCCAGCAGTTACCCCAGCAGGATAGCGGGGAGGTCCTACAATGAGCAGTTCTTC	CASSYPSRIAGRSYNEQFF
NA	15	NA	TRBJ2-1	TRBV20-1	TGCAGTGCTAGGCTAGCTTCAAGCTCCTACAATGAGCAGTTCTTC	CSARLASSSYNEQFF
TRBD1	17	NA	TRBJ2-1	TRBV5-1	TGCGCCAGCAGCTTGGCCGGGGACAGGGGGCGGAGCAACGAGCAGTTCTTC	CASSLAGDRGRSNEQFF